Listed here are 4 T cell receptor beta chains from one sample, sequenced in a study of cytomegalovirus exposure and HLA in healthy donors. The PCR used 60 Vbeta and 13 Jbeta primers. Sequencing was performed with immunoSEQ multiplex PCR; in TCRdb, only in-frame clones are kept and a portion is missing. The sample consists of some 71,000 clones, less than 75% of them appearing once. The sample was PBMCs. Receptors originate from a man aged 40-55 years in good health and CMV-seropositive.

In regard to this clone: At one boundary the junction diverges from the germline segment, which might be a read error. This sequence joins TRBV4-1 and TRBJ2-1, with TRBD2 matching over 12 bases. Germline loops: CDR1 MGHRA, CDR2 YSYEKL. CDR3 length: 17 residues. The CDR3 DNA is TGCGCCAGCAGCAAAGAGGCTAGCGGGAGGGCCGGGAATGAGCAGTTCTTC. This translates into CASSKEASGRAGNEQFF.

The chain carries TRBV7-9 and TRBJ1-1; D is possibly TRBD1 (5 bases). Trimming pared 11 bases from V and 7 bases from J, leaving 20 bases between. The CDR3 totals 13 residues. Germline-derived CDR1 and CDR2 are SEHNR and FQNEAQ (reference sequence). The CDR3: CASGGQGKVEAFF. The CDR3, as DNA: TGTGCCTCGGGAGGGCAGGGCAAGGTTGAAGCTTTCTTT.

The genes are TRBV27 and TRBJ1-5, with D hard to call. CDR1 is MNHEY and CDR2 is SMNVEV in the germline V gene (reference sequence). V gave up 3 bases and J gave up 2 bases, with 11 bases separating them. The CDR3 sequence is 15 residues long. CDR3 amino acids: CASSFISGGNQPQHF. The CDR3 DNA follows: TGTGCCAGCAGTTTCATCTCGGGAGGCAATCAGCCCCAGCATTTT.

CDR3 sequence reads: CASSLAGTGVGETQYF. In DNA form, the CDR3 reads TGTGCCAGCAGCTTAGCCGGGACAGGGGTCGGAGAGACCCAGTACTTC. The V and J genes are TRBV7-8 and TRBJ2-5; TRBD1 agrees at 10 bases. Germline lookup yields CDR1 SGHVS and CDR2 FQNEAQ. The CDR3 covers 16 residues. Unmatched junction bases numbered 5, after V lost 0 bases and J lost 4 bases.